The clone carrying this TCR beta chain was seen a handful of times. Its antigen is still unknown. Other DNA variants within this sample encode the same CDR3. These data are taken from a study of T cell responses to AZD1222 COVID-19 vaccine. Study-wide results and limits: Without day 14 samples, only post-peak T cell repertoires were studied. Spike-specific TCRs gained breadth and depth after people received two AZD1222 doses.

TCRdb's table, derived via immunoSEQ multiplex PCR, lists solely in-frame clones and lacks some. Seen here are 85,000 to 90,000 clones, roughly 90% observed once, and the top ten hold roughly 6%. The V end was cut by 5 bases, the J end by 3 bases, with 11 bases between. The CDR3 has 13 amino acids. Germline lookup yields CDR1 LNHDA and CDR2 SQIVND (reference sequence). Source: peripheral blood, taken on day 0 of AZD1222 vaccination. The chain joins TRBV19 to TRBJ2-7, with D unclear. This TCR came from an adult in good health. CDR3 protein: CASSPRTVYEQYF. As DNA, the CDR3 is TGTGCCAGTAGTCCCCGGACGGTCTACGAGCAGTACTTC.